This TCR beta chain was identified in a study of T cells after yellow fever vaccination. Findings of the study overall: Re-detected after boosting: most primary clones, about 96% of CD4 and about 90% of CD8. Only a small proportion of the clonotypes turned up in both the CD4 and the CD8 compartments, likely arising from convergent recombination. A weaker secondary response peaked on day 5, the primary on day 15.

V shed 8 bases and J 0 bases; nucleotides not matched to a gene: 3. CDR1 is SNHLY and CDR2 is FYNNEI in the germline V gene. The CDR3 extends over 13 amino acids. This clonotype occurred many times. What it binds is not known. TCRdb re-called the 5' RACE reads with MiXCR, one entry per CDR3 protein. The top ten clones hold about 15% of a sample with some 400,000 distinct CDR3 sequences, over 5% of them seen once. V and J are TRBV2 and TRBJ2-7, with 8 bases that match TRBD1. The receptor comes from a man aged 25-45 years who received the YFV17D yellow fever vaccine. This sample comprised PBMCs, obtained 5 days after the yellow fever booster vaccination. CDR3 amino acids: CASGGQVSYEQYF. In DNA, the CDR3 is TGTGCCAGCGGGGGACAGGTCTCCTACGAGCAGTACTTC.